This is a list of T cell receptor beta chains from one sample in a study of blood T cell repertoires in COVID-19. Using immunoSEQ multiplex PCR, the repertoire was profiled, and TCRdb retains in-frame clones only, with some absent. The top ten hold under 7.5% of the sample, which has a few hundred thousand clones, roughly 90% seen once. The sample consisted of peripheral blood. The source of these receptors is a man aged 18 to 29 who had recovered from COVID-19. Both conserved end residues are part of each CDR3. The D gene is left open where the match is weak. The listing skips clone size in some rows; elsewhere it reads once, few, many or a size class.

-,TRBJ1-1,-,TRBV18,CASSPQQDTEAFF,TGTGCCAGCTCACCACAACAGGACACTGAAGCTTTCTTT
-,TRBJ2-5,TRBD1,TRBV6-6,CASSRMDRLQETQYF,TGTGCCAGCAGTCGAATGGACAGGCTCCAAGAGACCCAGTACTTC
once,TRBJ1-5,-,TRBV19,CASSIGGQGNQPQHF,TGTGCCAGTAGTATAGGTGGGCAGGGCAATCAGCCCCAGCATTTT
-,TRBJ2-3,-,TRBV15,CATRVIGALSMGLLTDTQYF,TGTGCCACCAGAGTGATCGGAGCCCTCTCAATGGGGCTTCTCACAGATACGCAGTATTTT
-,TRBJ2-1,-,TRBV24-1,CATSDSGTRLGHEQFF,TGTGCCACCAGTGACTCGGGAACTAGATTAGGCCATGAGCAGTTCTTC
-,TRBJ1-1,TRBD1,TRBV23-1,CASSHDRGTEAFF,TGCGCCAGCAGTCATGACAGGGGGACTGAAGCTTTCTTT
-,TRBJ2-1,TRBD2,TRBV10-1,CASSPLAGGFNEQFF,TGCGCCAGCAGCCCGTTAGCGGGAGGGTTTAATGAGCAGTTCTTC
-,TRBJ2-1,-,TRBV19,CASRPTGLNEQFF,TGTGCCAGTAGACCGACGGGTCTGAATGAGCAGTTCTTC
-,TRBJ2-7,-,TRBV6-5,CAVQGSYEQYF,TGTGCCGTGCAGGGTTCCTACGAGCAGTACTTC
-,TRBJ2-7,-,TRBV6-5,CASSLTQAYEQYF,TGTGCCAGCAGTTTGACACAAGCCTACGAGCAGTACTTC
once,TRBJ2-1,-,TRBV11-2,CASSLDPGEGGLDNEQFF,TGTGCCAGCAGCTTAGATCCAGGAGAGGGTGGATTGGACAATGAGCAGTTCTTC
-,TRBJ1-4,-,TRBV7-9,CASSSSAGGWSEKLFF,TGTGCCAGCAGCTCCTCCGCCGGGGGGTGGAGTGAAAAACTGTTTTTT
-,TRBJ1-1,TRBD1,TRBV20-1,CSASRDRGRDTEAFF,TGCAGTGCTAGTAGGGACAGGGGGCGGGACACTGAAGCTTTCTTT
once,TRBJ2-1,TRBD1,TRBV12-5,CASGFTQGANEQFF,TGTGCTAGTGGTTTTACACAGGGGGCCAATGAGCAGTTCTTC
-,TRBJ2-1,-,TRBV11-3,CASSLQGNEQFF,TGTGCCAGCAGCCTACAGGGCAATGAGCAGTTCTTC
-,TRBJ1-5,TRBD1,TRBV6-5,CASSDIDRVNQPQHF,TGTGCCAGCAGCGATATCGACAGGGTTAATCAGCCCCAGCATTTT
-,TRBJ2-5,-,TRBV5-4,CASSFKGYQGTETQYF,TGTGCCAGCAGCTTTAAGGGGTATCAGGGGACGGAGACCCAGTACTTC
-,TRBJ2-1,TRBD2,TRBV19,CASSITAGTYNEQFF,TGTGCCAGTAGTATCACAGCGGGGACCTACAATGAGCAGTTCTTC
-,TRBJ1-5,-,TRBV5-6,CASIPGQPQHF,TGTGCCAGCATCCCGGGTCAGCCCCAGCATTTT
-,TRBJ2-7,TRBD1,TRBV4-2,CASSQADRGRSYEQYF,TGTGCCAGCAGCCAGGCTGACAGGGGGCGTTCCTACGAGCAGTACTTC
-,TRBJ2-3,TRBD2,TRBV27,CASSLYAGGAGDTQYF,TGTGCCAGCAGTTTATACGCGGGAGGTGCCGGGGATACGCAGTATTTT
-,TRBJ2-2,-,TRBV2,CASSGGFWEETGELFF,TGTGCCAGCAGTGGTGGCTTCTGGGAGGAAACCGGGGAGCTGTTTTTT
-,TRBJ2-2,TRBD2,TRBV7-9,CASRAGANTGELFF,TGTGCCAGCAGGGCGGGGGCGAACACCGGGGAGCTGTTTTTT
-,TRBJ1-1,-,TRBV18,CASSPIRGVDTEAFF,TGTGCCAGCTCACCAATTAGGGGCGTGGACACTGAAGCTTTCTTT
-,TRBJ2-1,TRBD2,TRBV2,CASGTSEYNEQFF,TGTGCTTCCGGGACTAGCGAATACAATGAGCAGTTCTTC
-,TRBJ2-1,-,TRBV6-5,CASSRGAAAHNEQFF,TGTGCCAGCAGCCGGGGGGCAGCGGCTCACAATGAGCAGTTCTTC
-,TRBJ2-2,-,TRBV4-1,CASSHNRALGASANTGELFF,TGCGCCAGCAGCCATAACAGGGCCCTGGGGGCGTCCGCGAACACCGGGGAGCTGTTTTTT
-,TRBJ2-7,TRBD2,TRBV19,CASSIRGLAGAEQYF,TGTGCCAGTAGTATTCGAGGACTAGCGGGAGCCGAGCAGTACTTC
-,TRBJ2-7,-,TRBV6-5,CASSYLPTNDRQYF,TGTGCCAGCAGTTACCTCCCGACGAATGACAGACAGTACTTC
-,TRBJ1-3,-,TRBV25-1,CASSEGQLGNTIYF,TGTGCCAGCAGTGAAGGGCAGCTTGGAAACACCATATATTTT
-,TRBJ1-5,-,TRBV7-8,CASSLGVEKVGGGQPQHF,TGTGCCAGCAGCTTAGGGGTAGAGAAAGTAGGAGGAGGTCAGCCCCAGCATTTT